These 28 T cell receptor beta chains originate from one sample sequenced in a study of T cell changes during pregnancy in multiple sclerosis. Some clones are missing from TCRdb's copy, which holds only in-frame ones; the method was immunoSEQ multiplex PCR. The table records 30,000 to 40,000 clones, about 94% of them present only once. The sample was CD4+ T cells from peripheral blood mononuclear cells, taken in the second trimester of pregnancy. These receptors were collected from a female donor with multiple sclerosis, enrolled in a pregnancy study.

This chain connects TRBV7-2 to TRBJ1-4, with 8 bases fitting TRBD1. Germline lookup yields CDR1 SGHTA and CDR2 FQGNSA. The CDR3 is made up of 15 amino acids. J lost 8 bases, V lost 5 bases, and 10 bases had no gene match. CDR3 protein: CASSPRQGPKEKLFF. CDR3 sequence (DNA): TGTGCCAGCAGCCCAAGACAGGGGCCAAAGGAAAAACTGTTTTTT.

The chain uses TRBV6-5 and TRBJ1-1; no definite D call. Germline V gives CDR1 MNHEY, CDR2 SVGAGI. CDR3 length: 14 amino acids. V lost 0 bases and J lost 4, with 9 bases in between. The CDR3 sequence is CASSYSYSGTEAFF. Here the CDR3 DNA reads TGTGCCAGCAGTTACTCTTATTCGGGCACTGAAGCTTTCTTT.

The gene calls are TRBV7-9 and TRBJ2-5, with D possibly being TRBD2 (6 bases). This CDR3 is 15 amino acids long. Trimming pared 5 bases from V and 2 bases from J, leaving 15 bases between. Germline V gives CDR1 SEHNR, CDR2 FQNEAQ (reference sequence). In DNA, the CDR3 is TGTGCCAGCAGCCCCAACCGGGACTGGCAAGAGACCCAGTACTTC. This sequence encodes CASSPNRDWQETQYF.

In DNA form, the CDR3 reads TGTGCCAGCAGCTTAACACGGGATAGCACAGATACGCAGTATTTT. Protein sequence: CASSLTRDSTDTQYF. The chain uses TRBV7-3 and TRBJ2-3, with D tentatively TRBD2 (5 bases). This CDR3 spans 15 amino acids. Germline V lookup: CDR1 SGHTA, CDR2 FQGTGA. With 0 bases removed from V and 0 bases from J, the gap between germline ends came to 7 bases.

The chain recombines TRBV19 with TRBJ2-1; 11 bases agree with TRBD2. The ends lost 5 bases at V and 3 bases at J; junction bases unmatched: 12. The CDR3 is 18 residues long. Germline V gives CDR1 LNHDA, CDR2 SQIVND (reference sequence). CDR3 coding DNA: TGTGCCAGTAGTCGACTAGCGGGGCTCTCAGGGATCTACAATGAGCAGTTCTTC. The encoded protein is CASSRLAGLSGIYNEQFF.

This clone was observed a single time. The genes are TRBV7-9 and TRBJ2-7, with 8 bases matching TRBD1. The CDR3 covers 12 residues. Germline V CDR1 and CDR2: SEHNR, FQNEAQ (reference sequence). Trimming removed 3 bases from V and 13 bases from J; junction bases left unmatched: 8. The CDR3 DNA follows: TGTGCCAGCAGCTTGGGGACAGGTTCCCGATACTTC. As protein: CASSLGTGSRYF.

This sequence joins TRBV18 and TRBJ2-7, with D perhaps matching TRBD1 (6 bases). V gave up 6 bases and J gave up 4 bases, with 13 bases separating them. The CDR3 is made up of 13 amino acids. Germline CDR1 is KGHSH and CDR2 is LQKENI. In DNA form, the CDR3 reads TGTGCCAGCTCCCCCGGACAGTTTTACGAGCAGTACTTC. Translation gives CASSPGQFYEQYF.

This clone was detected once. This chain links TRBV7-2 with TRBJ2-3, with 9 bases matching TRBD1. Germline assignment: CDR1 SGHTA and CDR2 FQGNSA. V was pared by 1 base and J by 4 bases, with 3 bases of the junction left unmatched. The CDR3 spans 15 residues. The chain's CDR3 is CASSLGGQGSDTQYF. As DNA, the CDR3 is TGTGCCAGCAGCTTAGGGGGACAGGGTTCAGATACGCAGTATTTT.

This sequence joins TRBV10-2 and TRBJ2-7; 8 bases match TRBD2. With V trimmed by 2 bases and J by 8 bases, 8 bases remained unmatched. The CDR3 sequence is 14 residues long. Per germline, CDR1 WSHSY and CDR2 SAAADI. The CDR3 here is CASSEQAGDLKQYF. The CDR3 DNA sequence: TGCGCCAGCAGTGAGCAAGCGGGAGATCTCAAGCAGTACTTC.

This clone came up a few times. This chain connects TRBV7-2 to TRBJ2-7; TRBD2 matches at 8 bases. The trim removed 0 bases at V and 4 bases at J, leaving 2 bases unmatched. CDR1 is SGHTA and CDR2 is FQGNSA in the germline V gene. The CDR3 has 14 amino acids. The CDR3 protein is CASSLAGGGYEQYF. The CDR3 DNA follows: TGTGCCAGCAGCTTAGCCGGGGGGGGGTACGAGCAGTACTTC. Full variable domain (rest looked up from reference TRBV7-2 and TRBJ2-7): GAGVSQSPSNKVTEKGKDVELRCDPISGHTALYWYRQSLGQGLEFLIYFQGNSAPDKSGLPSDRFSAERTGGSVSTLTIQRTQQEDSAVYLCASSLAGGGYEQYFGPGTRLTVT.

In this sample, this clone turned up once. J is TRBJ1-2 and V is TRBV20-1; no reliable D call. This CDR3 region has 11 residues. Looked up from germline, CDR1 is DFQATT and CDR2 is SNEGSKA (reference sequence). V lost 4 bases and J lost 5, with 8 bases in between. For the CDR3, the DNA is TGCAGTGCTATTTACAGATATGGCTACACCTTC. Translation: CSAIYRYGYTF.

The gene calls are TRBV27 and TRBJ2-1, with 11 nucleotides matching TRBD1. The CDR3 is 15 amino acids. V lost 6 bases, J lost 3 bases, and 4 bases stayed unmatched. Germline values: CDR1 MNHEY, CDR2 SMNVEV (reference sequence). As DNA, the CDR3 is TGTGCCAGCAGACCGGACAGGGGGCACTACAATGAGCAGTTCTTC. Protein product: CASRPDRGHYNEQFF.

The rearrangement uses TRBV6-1 and TRBJ2-4; weak D call: TRBD2 (6 bases). The V end was cut by 7 bases, the J end by 8 bases, with 18 bases between. Looked up from germline, CDR1 is MNHNS and CDR2 is SASEGT. The CDR3 has 14 amino acids. The CDR3 loop reads CASNPPGREDIQYF. Written as DNA, the CDR3 is TGTGCCAGCAATCCCCCAGGTAGGGAGGACATTCAGTACTTC.

The chain links TRBV10-2 to TRBJ2-1; 14 bases fit TRBD2. Germline V lookup: CDR1 WSHSY, CDR2 SAAADI. V shed 6 bases and J 4 bases; nucleotides not matched to a gene: 5. The CDR3 is 16 amino acids. The CDR3 is CASRGLAGDIYNEQFF. The DNA of the CDR3 is TGCGCCAGCAGGGGACTAGCGGGAGATATATACAATGAGCAGTTCTTC.

The rearrangement uses TRBV18 and TRBJ1-2; D unresolved. Deletions cut 0 bases from V and 4 bases from J, with 9 bases between. The germline V gene encodes CDR1 KGHSH and CDR2 LQKENI. There are 14 residues in the CDR3. DNA of the CDR3: TGTGCCAGCTCACCACCGATACAGTCCTATGGCTACACCTTC. This codes for CASSPPIQSYGYTF.

V usage is TRBV19 and J usage is TRBJ2-7; D is ambiguous. V shed 2 bases and J shed 2 bases, with 7 bases lying between them. This CDR3 has 13 residues. Germline lookup yields CDR1 LNHDA and CDR2 SQIVND (reference sequence). The CDR3 DNA sequence: TGTGCCAGTAGTATAAGAGTAACCTACGAGCAGTACTTC. It specifies CASSIRVTYEQYF.

J is TRBJ1-1 and V is TRBV6-5; D possibly corresponds to TRBD1 (5 bases). The CDR3 extends over 13 amino acids. V was trimmed by 6 bases and J by 7 bases, leaving 15 bases between them. From germline, CDR1 is MNHEY and CDR2 SVGAGI. The CDR3 here is CASSQFVGGEAFF. CDR3 sequence (DNA): TGTGCCAGCAGCCAATTCGTGGGGGGTGAAGCTTTCTTT.

The chain uses TRBV7-2 and TRBJ2-3; TRBD2 matches at 7 bases. Germline V gene data show CDR1 as SGHTA and CDR2 as FQGNSA. The CDR3 runs to 17 residues. V was pared by 3 bases and J by 3 bases, with 12 bases of the junction left unmatched. CDR3 sequence reads: CASSFRLAVTGTDTQYF. The CDR3 DNA sequence: TGTGCCAGCAGCTTCCGTCTAGCGGTCACCGGGACAGATACGCAGTATTTT.

The chain combines TRBV10-1 with TRBJ1-2, with D uncertain. This CDR3 comprises 11 residues. CDR1 and CDR2 (germline): WNHNN, SYGVQD (reference sequence). Trimming stripped 9 bases from V and 8 bases from J, with 13 bases between. The CDR3 nucleotides are TGCGCCAGGACGGGAAGGAAGGGCTACACCTTC. It yields the protein CARTGRKGYTF.

The J gene is TRBJ2-3, the V gene TRBV9; the D is unclear. CDR3 length: 15 amino acids. Germline V gene lookup returns CDR1 SGDLS and CDR2 YYNGEE. Trimming cost V 1 base and J 6 bases, with 15 bases left between them. CDR3 in DNA: TGTGCCAGCAGCGTAATGCCAAGCCTTGTGGATACGCAGTATTTT. The encoded protein is CASSVMPSLVDTQYF.

The chain combines TRBV30 with TRBJ2-7, with 9 bases aligning to TRBD1. Trimming took 2 bases from V and 9 from J; bases not matched to a gene: 5. CDR1 and CDR2 from the germline V gene are GTSNPN and SVGIG (reference sequence). The length of the CDR3 is 12 residues. Here the CDR3 reads CAWSTGGDVQYF. CDR3 nucleotide sequence: TGTGCCTGGAGTACAGGGGGCGATGTGCAGTACTTC.

The chain employs TRBV9 and TRBJ2-1; D is ambiguous. The CDR3 spans 16 residues. Germline V gene data show CDR1 as SGDLS and CDR2 as YYNGEE. The V and J ends lost 3 bases and 6 bases respectively, with 19 bases between them. This CDR3 is CASSGNTKRWSNEQFF. The CDR3, as DNA: TGTGCCAGCAGCGGAAATACAAAGAGGTGGTCCAATGAGCAGTTCTTC.

The chain is built from TRBV30 and TRBJ2-3, with TRBD1 matching 8 bases. The CDR3 length is 14 residues. Germline V gene data show CDR1 as GTSNPN and CDR2 as SVGIG (reference sequence). The ends lost 4 bases at V and 6 bases at J; junction bases unmatched: 9. This CDR3 reads CAWKIRGRGDTQYF. CDR3 in DNA: TGTGCCTGGAAAATCAGGGGGCGCGGGGATACGCAGTATTTT.

The chain links TRBV7-7 to TRBJ2-7, with a tentative D call TRBD2 (5 bases). The length of the CDR3 is 14 residues. The ends were cut back, 2 bases at V and 5 bases at J, with 13 bases in the middle. Germline V gene sequence: CDR1 SSHAT, CDR2 FNYEAQ (reference sequence). This chain's CDR3 is CASSLRGLFDEQYF. DNA of the CDR3: TGTGCCAGCAGCTTACGGGGTCTCTTCGACGAGCAGTACTTC.

The table lists this clone with a count of one. The chain uses TRBV19 and TRBJ2-1; 10 bases align to TRBD2. Germline CDR1 LNHDA, CDR2 SQIVND (reference sequence). The V segment lost 9 bases and the J segment 0 bases; nucleotides outside the gene matches: 8. The CDR3 runs to 16 residues. As DNA, the CDR3 is TGTGCCAGAAGGAGACTAGCGGGCCCCTCCTACAATGAGCAGTTCTTC. Its translation is CARRRLAGPSYNEQFF.

The rearrangement uses TRBV7-3 and TRBJ2-2, with D possibly being TRBD1 (6 bases). The CDR3 covers 15 residues. The ends were cut back, 2 bases at V and 3 bases at J, with 10 bases in the middle. Germline-derived CDR1 and CDR2 are SGHTA and FQGTGA. CDR3 loop: CASSLVRGHTGELFF. Here the CDR3 DNA reads TGTGCCAGCAGCTTAGTCAGGGGACACACCGGGGAGCTGTTTTTT.

CDR3 region: CASQQLENQPQHF. CDR3 DNA sequence: TGTGCCAGCCAGCAGTTGGAGAATCAGCCCCAGCATTTT. The rearrangement links TRBV18 to TRBJ1-5, with D unresolved. The germline V gene has CDR1 KGHSH and CDR2 LQKENI. There are 13 residues in the CDR3. V gave up 8 bases and J gave up 4 bases, with 12 bases separating them.

J is TRBJ2-3 and V is TRBV5-4, with TRBD2 identical over 14 bases. The V segment lost 2 bases and the J segment 6 bases; nucleotides outside the gene matches: 5. Germline lookup yields CDR1 SGHNT and CDR2 YYREEE (reference sequence). The CDR3 is 16 amino acids. In DNA form, the CDR3 reads TGTGCCAGCAGCTTTGGGACTAGCGGGGGTCGTGATACGCAGTATTTT. Its protein is CASSFGTSGGRDTQYF.